This T cell receptor beta chain is drawn from a study of human T cells and chemical hapten exposure. About the research overall: Patch tests applied 0.01% DPC to the upper back, read at 6 days. Study-wide findings and caveats: TCRs exceeding a frequency of 1 in 1000 stayed unchanged under DPC sensitization.

TCRdb analysed the RACE reads with MiXCR anew, one entry per CDR3 protein. The data show 300,000 to 450,000 distinct CDR3 sequences, more than 4.5% seen once. Trimming left V 1 base short and J 5 bases short, with 12 bases between. The CDR3 contains 14 residues. As to time point: pre-sensitization, week 0. Treatment: therapeutic diphenylcyclopropenone sensitization with weekly scalp DPC. Suited to DPC and affected by alopecia, the donors ranged from 18 to 70 years old. This clonotype occurred a few times. The antigen is not known. This sequence originates from a woman aged 45-59 years with alopecia areata. Some clones in this sample may be carry-over from other donors' samples. The sample consisted of whole blood, taken in connection with sensitization to the hapten diphenylcyclopropenone (DPC). The chain has TRBV12-3 or TRBV12-4 and TRBJ2-7, with D uncertain. CDR3 protein: CASSLVGSLDEQYF. The CDR3 nucleotides read TGTGCCAGCAGTTTAGTGGGGTCCCTAGACGAGCAGTACTTC.